This TCR beta chain was identified in a study of blood T cell repertoires in COVID-19. About the research overall: Specimens from acute and convalescent COVID-19 originated in the United States, Italy and Spain. Sources were T cells, B-cell-depleted T cells, or PBMCs; the material itself was cDNA or gDNA.

Per the original methods: Amplifying reference gene primers gave estimates of nucleated cell counts. Profiled with immunoSEQ multiplex PCR; TCRdb holds only in-frame clones, not every one. The D gene and trimming were derived from the DNA, and the V and J assignments and clone size from that table. The table records around 100,000 clones, around 85% of them present only once. CDR1 and CDR2 from the germline V gene are SGHRS and YFSETQ. The CDR3 contains 13 residues. The V and J ends lost 0 bases and 5 bases respectively, with 8 bases between them. The V and J genes are TRBV5-1 and TRBJ2-5; possibly TRBD2 for D (5 bases). This TCR came from a man between 50 and 59 years old with active or convalescent COVID-19. Sample: peripheral blood. The CDR3 sequence is CASSLDRGETQYF. The CDR3 nucleotides are TGCGCCAGCAGCTTGGACCGAGGGGAGACCCAGTACTTC.